Sequencing of this T cell receptor beta chain was carried out in a study of T cell repertoires in cytomegalovirus infection. Study overall: Indications came from public TCR beta signatures; they pointed to CMV infection and to a matching HLA type. The study's findings and limits: Dominating the ex vivo response were TCR beta clonotypes that were CMV-specific and HLA-C-restricted.

The CDR3 is 14 amino acids. Germline V lookup: CDR1 SGHDT, CDR2 YYEEEE. V lost 0 bases to trimming and J lost 5 bases, with 11 bases between them. For this clonotype: Its target is not known.

Via MiXCR, TCRdb re-called the reads, giving one row per CDR3 protein. This sample has some 800,000 distinct CDR3 sequences, with under 35% found just once. The receptor comes from a human donor in good health (CMV status not recorded). Some clones in this sample may be carry-over from other donors' samples. The sample was cultured CD8+ T cells from PBMCs, taken from culture after CMV antigen stimulation. V usage is TRBV5-6 and J usage is TRBJ1-2, with D maybe TRBD1 (6 bases). Here the CDR3 reads CASSLDGRGYGYTF. CDR3 in DNA: TGTGCCAGCAGCTTGGACGGCAGGGGTTATGGCTACACCTTC.